The 28 T cell receptor beta chains below were found in one sample sequenced in a study of blood T cell repertoires in COVID-19. Generated by immunoSEQ multiplex PCR, the TCRdb table keeps only in-frame clones and is missing some. Of under 200,000 clones in the sample, about 86% were seen once. Sequencing was done on a sample of peripheral blood. The origin of the receptors is a woman of 80 years or more in a cohort sampled during active or convalescent COVID-19.

The V call is TRBV5-4, the J call TRBJ1-1; no firm D call. The CDR3 loop spans 14 amino acids. The V gene's germline CDR1 is SGHNT and CDR2 YYREEE (reference sequence). V lost 4 bases, J lost 5 bases, and 15 bases lay in between. The CDR3, as DNA: TGTGCCAGCAGCGAGATGCGGGGTGGGACTGAAGCTTTCTTT. The encoded protein is CASSEMRGGTEAFF.

V gene TRBV21-1 combines with J gene TRBJ1-1; whether TRBD1, the table's D call, matches the DNA was not checked. TRBV21-1 is marked as a pseudogene. The CDR3 extends over 14 amino acids. CDR3 residues: CASRDREPNTEAFF. In nucleotides, the CDR3 is TGTGCCAGCAGGGACAGGGAACCGAACACTGAAGCTTTCTTT.

The genes are TRBV6-5 and TRBJ1-5; D not resolved. The CDR3 consists of 12 residues. V dropped 8 bases and J dropped 4 bases, with 9 bases sitting between them. Germline V CDR1 and CDR2: MNHEY, SVGAGI. The CDR3 DNA reads TGTGCCAGCCGACGAGGAAATCAGCCCCAGCATTTT. Amino acids: CASRRGNQPQHF.

V usage is TRBV19 and J usage is TRBJ2-3, with 9 bases that match TRBD1. The V gene end was trimmed by 6 bases and the J gene end by 0 bases; junction bases not matched to a gene: 13. CDR3 size: 18 residues. CDR1 and CDR2 from the germline V gene are LNHDA and SQIVND (reference sequence). The chain's CDR3 is CASSPDRGYPLSTDTQYF. The CDR3 DNA follows: TGTGCCAGTAGCCCGGACAGGGGATACCCCCTAAGCACAGATACGCAGTATTTT.

The V call is TRBV5-1, the J call TRBJ2-3, with TRBD2 identical over 9 bases. This CDR3 has 16 amino acids. V was clipped by 6 bases and J by 5 bases; unmatched bases: 13. CDR1 and CDR2 from the germline V gene are SGHRS and YFSETQ. The CDR3 sequence: CASKTVSGSGGDTQYF. The DNA of the CDR3 is TGCGCCAGCAAAACGGTTAGCGGGAGTGGAGGAGATACGCAGTATTTT. Full variable domain (remainder filled in from reference TRBV5-1 and TRBJ2-3): KAGVTQTPRYLIKTRGQQVTLSCSPISGHRSVSWYQQTPGQGLQFLFEYFSETQRNKGNFPGRFSGRQFSNSRSEMNVSTLELGDSALYLCASKTVSGSGGDTQYFGPGTRLTVL.

The chain recombines TRBV15 with TRBJ2-1; 8 bases map to TRBD2. V lost 5 bases, J lost 7 bases, and 13 bases stayed unmatched. The germline V gene encodes CDR1 LNHNV and CDR2 YYDKDF (reference sequence). This CDR3 is built from 16 residues. CDR3 sequence (DNA): TGTGCCACCAGCCGCAGAGCGGGAGCTGGTGTAAATGAGCAGTTCTTC. Amino acid sequence: CATSRRAGAGVNEQFF.

The chain uses TRBV6-2 or TRBV6-3 and TRBJ1-1, with 7 bases lining up with TRBD1. The trim removed 2 bases at V and 2 bases at J, leaving 14 bases unmatched. The CDR3 consists of 18 residues. The germline gives CDR1 MNHEY, CDR2 SVGEGT. The CDR3 reads CASSYPTRQGVFNTEAFF. The DNA for the CDR3 is TGTGCCAGCAGTTACCCTACTAGACAGGGTGTGTTTAACACTGAAGCTTTCTTT.

Concerning this clone: Other DNA sequences in the same sample also yield this CDR3. This sequence joins TRBV18 and TRBJ1-5; D ambiguous. V was pared by 3 bases and J by 4 bases, with 7 bases between. The length of the CDR3 is 13 residues. CDR1 and CDR2 (germline): KGHSH, LQKENI. The CDR3 sequence is CASSPGGNQPQHF. CDR3 bases: TGTGCCAGCTCACCGGGAGGTAATCAGCCCCAGCATTTT.

This clone was recorded only once. CDR3 sequence: CASSILQGGNEKLFF. CDR3 DNA: TGTGCCAGTAGTATCCTACAGGGAGGGAATGAAAAACTGTTTTTT. This chain connects TRBV19 to TRBJ1-4; the D gene is possibly TRBD1 (6 bases). V lost 3 bases to trimming and J lost 5 bases, with 13 bases between them. Germline V CDR1 and CDR2: LNHDA, SQIVND (reference sequence). This CDR3 region has 15 residues.

This chain joins TRBV5-1 and TRBJ1-1; the D gene is possibly TRBD1 (6 bases). Germline values: CDR1 SGHRS, CDR2 YFSETQ. The CDR3 consists of 14 residues. The ends were cut back, 1 base at V and 3 bases at J, with 10 bases in the middle. The CDR3 nucleotides read TGCGCCAGCAGCTTGAACAGGGACGACACTGAAGCTTTCTTT. This sequence encodes CASSLNRDDTEAFF.

In its sample, this clone was seen a few times. The chain recombines TRBV11-3 with TRBJ2-6; 7 nucleotides align to TRBD1. Germline V CDR1 and CDR2: SGHNT, YENEEA. There are 18 residues in the CDR3. J gave up 2 bases and V 5 bases, and 12 bases lay outside the gene matches. CDR3 coding DNA: TGTGCCAGCAGCCCGCTTCCGGGACAGAGGGCTGGGGCCAACGTCCTGACTTTC. As protein: CASSPLPGQRAGANVLTF.

The sample holds a few counts of this clone. This chain connects TRBV24-1 to TRBJ2-1, with 7 bases matching TRBD1. This CDR3 contains 15 residues. V shed 2 bases and J 7 bases; nucleotides not matched to a gene: 7. Germline lookup yields CDR1 KGHDR and CDR2 SFDVKD. The CDR3 loop is CATSDYKGAGNEQFF. For the CDR3, the DNA is TGTGCCACCAGTGATTATAAGGGGGCAGGGAATGAGCAGTTCTTC.

The chain uses TRBV3-1 (or the pseudogene TRBV3-2) and TRBJ2-1; 11 positions match TRBD2. Germline V gene lookup returns CDR1 LGHDT and CDR2 YNNKEL (reference sequence). The CDR3 loop spans 15 amino acids. Trimming took 1 base from V and 8 from J; bases not matched to a gene: 4. This CDR3 is CASSQGTSGSYEQFF. The CDR3 region has the DNA TGTGCCAGCAGCCAAGGTACTAGCGGGAGTTATGAGCAGTTCTTC.

This clone was detected once. The chain employs TRBV7-2 and TRBJ1-1; possible D gene TRBD1, 6 bases. CDR3 length equals 14 residues. V gave up 4 bases and J gave up 3 bases, with 12 bases separating them. Germline V gene data show CDR1 as SGHTA and CDR2 as FQGNSA. CDR3 in DNA: TGTGCCAGCAGCTCAGGGGTCCCCTACACTGAAGCTTTCTTT. Amino acids: CASSSGVPYTEAFF.

This chain joins TRBV15 and TRBJ1-5, with TRBD1 matching over 7 bases. Trimming removed 1 base from V and 2 bases from J; junction bases left unmatched: 8. The CDR3 is 17 amino acids. CDR1 is LNHNV, CDR2 YYDKDF, per germline (reference sequence). CDR3 region: CATSRGAGGVGNQPQHF. CDR3 in DNA: TGTGCCACCAGCAGAGGGGCAGGGGGTGTGGGCAATCAGCCCCAGCATTTT.

The V call is TRBV27, the J call TRBJ2-7; 15 nucleotides align to TRBD2. Germline-derived CDR1 and CDR2 are MNHEY and SMNVEV (reference sequence). The junction had 5 bases not matched to a gene; V was cut back by 5 bases and J by 0 bases. This CDR3 has 17 residues. Here the CDR3 reads CASSRRTSGGASYEQYF. DNA of the CDR3: TGTGCCAGCAGTAGAAGGACTAGCGGGGGGGCCTCCTACGAGCAGTACTTC.

The V and J genes are TRBV28 and TRBJ1-2; 8 positions match TRBD1. The CDR3 covers 14 residues. V shed 3 bases and J 8 bases; nucleotides not matched to a gene: 8. Looked up from germline, CDR1 is MDHEN and CDR2 is SYDVKM. CDR3 DNA: TGTGCCAGCAGTTTGGGTCAGGGGGCTGGGGGCTACACCTTC. Its translation is CASSLGQGAGGYTF.

The chain uses TRBV18 and TRBJ2-1; tentatively, D is TRBD1 (6 bases). Trimming took 6 bases from V and 8 from J, leaving 14 bases between them. From germline, CDR1 is KGHSH and CDR2 LQKENI. The CDR3 is made up of 13 amino acids. This CDR3 reads CASSYTYRDEQFF. CDR3 nucleotide sequence: TGTGCCAGCTCGTACACCTACAGGGATGAGCAGTTCTTC.

The genes are TRBV28 and TRBJ2-5; possibly TRBD2 for D (6 bases). Germline-derived CDR1 and CDR2 are MDHEN and SYDVKM. This CDR3 is built from 13 residues. Trimming took 4 bases from V and 2 from J, leaving 8 bases between them. The CDR3 here is CASSSGTQETQYF. CDR3 DNA: TGTGCCAGCAGTTCCGGGACTCAAGAGACCCAGTACTTC. Looking up the rest from reference TRBV28 and TRBJ2-5 gives the full variable domain: DVKVTQSSRYLVKRTGEKVFLECVQDMDHENMFWYRQDPGLGLRLIYFSYDVKMKEKGDIPEGYSVSREKKERFSLILESASTNQTSMYLCASSSGTQETQYFGPGTRLLVL.

This rearrangement joins TRBV29-1 to TRBJ2-1; the D is unclear. In germline, CDR1 is SQVTM, CDR2 ANQGSEA. V lost 4 bases and J 5 bases, leaving 9 bases between the germline ends. This CDR3 comprises 12 residues. The CDR3 bases are TGCAGCGTTGGAGTATTGGACAATGAGCAGTTCTTC. It is translated as CSVGVLDNEQFF.

The J gene is TRBJ2-1, the V gene TRBV20-1; possible D gene TRBD2, 5 bases. V dropped 5 bases and J dropped 6 bases, with 8 bases sitting between them. CDR1 and CDR2 from the germline V gene are DFQATT and SNEGSKA (reference sequence). This CDR3 is 11 amino acids long. CDR3 sequence reads: CSAVLVNEQFF. The DNA for the CDR3 is TGCAGTGCTGTACTAGTCAATGAGCAGTTCTTC.

The V call is TRBV28, the J call TRBJ1-6, with 7 bases matching TRBD1. V was clipped by 6 bases and J by 2 bases; unmatched bases: 10. The V gene's germline CDR1 is MDHEN and CDR2 SYDVKM. This CDR3 spans 17 amino acids. The chain's CDR3 is CASSHGQAGTYNSPLHF. The CDR3 DNA reads TGTGCCAGCAGCCACGGACAGGCCGGAACCTATAATTCACCCCTCCACTTT.

The chain links TRBV7-9 to TRBJ1-6, with a tentative D call TRBD1 (6 bases). CDR1 SEHNR and CDR2 FQNEAQ come from the germline V gene (reference sequence). The CDR3 length is 16 residues. V lost 5 bases, J lost 6 bases, and 17 bases lay in between. The DNA for the CDR3 is TGTGCCAGCAGCCCGCTTGGGGACACCTCTAATTCACCCCTCCACTTT. This translates into CASSPLGDTSNSPLHF.

This chain uses TRBV28 with TRBJ2-7, with D possibly TRBD2 on 6 matching bases. The CDR3 covers 14 residues. V was cut by 6 bases and J by 5 bases, with 17 bases left in between. Germline V gene sequence: CDR1 MDHEN, CDR2 SYDVKM. CDR3 sequence reads: CASRPGLLTNEQYF. CDR3 bases: TGTGCCAGCAGACCGGGACTCCTTACAAACGAGCAGTACTTC.

The CDR3 here is CASSPRGGDTEAFF. For the CDR3, the DNA is TGTGCCAGCTCACCACGGGGGGGCGACACTGAAGCTTTCTTT. The chain recombines TRBV18 with TRBJ1-1; D may be TRBD1 (6 bases). The length of the CDR3 is 14 residues. V gave up 1 base and J gave up 3 bases, with 9 bases separating them. The germline V gene encodes CDR1 KGHSH and CDR2 LQKENI.

The V and J genes are TRBV3-1 (or the pseudogene TRBV3-2) and TRBJ2-7, with D maybe TRBD2 (5 bases). CDR1 is LGHDT and CDR2 is YNNKEL in the germline V gene (reference sequence). This CDR3 region has 14 residues. V lost 1 base and J 6 bases, leaving 13 bases between the germline ends. The CDR3 reads CASSQGRLGTEQYV. CDR3 nucleotides: TGTGCCAGCAGCCAAGGGAGGCTGGGTACCGAGCAGTACGTC.

This sequence joins TRBV7-8 and TRBJ2-5; 8 bases line up with TRBD1. The CDR3 length is 14 residues. V was pared by 5 bases and J by 5 bases, with 7 bases of the junction left unmatched. Germline V gene sequence: CDR1 SGHVS, CDR2 FQNEAQ. The CDR3 here is CASSRRQGTETQYF. Written as DNA, the CDR3 is TGTGCCAGCAGCCGGAGACAGGGGACGGAGACCCAGTACTTC.

The chain uses TRBV19 and TRBJ1-2, with 8 bases identical to TRBD1. The CDR3 has 14 residues. With 6 bases clipped from V and 2 bases from J, the junction kept 5 bases outside the gene matches. Germline V gives CDR1 LNHDA, CDR2 SQIVND (reference sequence). The CDR3, as DNA: TGTGCCAGTAGCCGGGACAGGTCAAACTATGGCTACACCTTC. This sequence encodes CASSRDRSNYGYTF. The variable domain in full, completed from reference TRBV19 and TRBJ1-2, reads DGGITQSPKYLFRKEGQNVTLSCEQNLNHDAMYWYRQDPGQGLRLIYYSQIVNDFQKGDIAEGYSVSREKKESFPLTVTSAQKNPTAFYLCASSRDRSNYGYTFGSGTRLTVV.